The rows below give T cell receptor beta chains drawn from one sample of a study of CD8+ T cells in alopecia areata. Produced via immunoSEQ multiplex PCR; TCRdb's table is partial and in-frame only. The data show roughly 6,100 clones, 50% to 70% seen once. The sequenced sample was skin, obtained at approximately week 30, from a patient treated with tofacitinib. The receptors stem from a human donor with alopecia areata. CDR3s include the opening cysteine and the closing phenylalanine or tryptophan. Each record gives: J gene, clone size, V gene, CDR3 protein. The size entry is marked missing in some rows and otherwise reads once, few, many or a size class.

TRBJ2-7 - TRBV4-1 CASSQMWGLGKMSSYEQYF
TRBJ2-1 - TRBV5-1 CASSPLKTSGGAGEQFF
TRBJ1-1 - TRBV19 CASSLKRSEAFF
TRBJ1-1 - TRBV9 CASGSSGARAFF
TRBJ2-7 - TRBV6-6 CASSYSDSSYEQYF
TRBJ2-7 - TRBV30 CAWGLRRNEQYF
TRBJ1-4 - TRBV30 CAWSAGWTNEKLFF
TRBJ2-2 - TRBV27 CASSLMGTGELFF
TRBJ2-7 - TRBV4-1 CASSQDAGALQYEQYF
TRBJ1-2 - TRBV5-4 CASSLSWSGWRGYTF
TRBJ2-7 - TRBV23-1 CAVGSWRVSSYEQYF
TRBJ2-1 - TRBV4-1 CASTRGLGNNEQFF
TRBJ1-1 few TRBV6-5 CASSYSTAHTEAFF
TRBJ2-3 - TRBV7-3 CASSLGTSGRLGTQYF
TRBJ1-1 - TRBV10-2 CASSGQGSRGTEAFF
TRBJ2-7 few TRBV25-1 CALHKVNYEQYF
TRBJ2-1 - TRBV5-1 CASSPLDPIRSYNEQFF
TRBJ2-1 - TRBV18 CASSPPGLAGGFENEQFF
TRBJ2-1 - TRBV7-8 CASRLHWDNEQFF
TRBJ2-1 - TRBV7-6 CASSLGTGTGARNEQFF
TRBJ2-7 - TRBV10-2 CASTLTSGIYEQYF
TRBJ1-1 few TRBV29-1 CSVATGNTEAFF
TRBJ1-2 - TRBV9 CASSRGLLTGYTF
TRBJ1-5 - TRBV6-5 CASTSYRGNQPQHF
TRBJ1-2 - TRBV5-5 CASSRGYRGQNGYTF
- - TRBV7-2 CASSLPGRRSYEQYF
TRBJ1-2 - TRBV7-9 CASSLMRGGYTF
TRBJ2-6 - TRBV19 CASSSPGPAFRISGANVLTF
TRBJ1-1 few TRBV4-1 CASSRGGLTEAFF
TRBJ1-5 - TRBV6-5 CASSYSSGGNQPQHF
TRBJ1-2 - TRBV27 CASTSTRNNYGYTF
TRBJ2-3 few TRBV5-1 CASSYGTSGGTDTQYF
TRBJ2-3 few TRBV10-3 CASKGQGTTDTQYF
TRBJ2-7 few TRBV5-6 CASSPTGSYEQYF
TRBJ2-1 - TRBV12-5 CASGLVLFGERGPDNEQFF
TRBJ2-1 - TRBV2 CASAERDRGPVNEQFF
TRBJ2-1 - TRBV10-3 CAISARIIRAGERNEQFF
TRBJ2-2 - TRBV4-2 CASSQGFWGDTTDTGELFF
TRBJ2-4 - TRBV29-1 CSVKAAGFGGSKNIQYF
TRBJ1-3 - TRBV5-1 CASSLAFTGTLGNTIYF
TRBJ2-4 - TRBV5-1 CASSPYGGLTKNIQYF
TRBJ2-3 - TRBV28 CASSPLGGGTDTQYF
TRBJ2-2 few TRBV9 CASSVYANTGELFF
TRBJ1-1 - TRBV10-2 CASSHNMNTEAFF
TRBJ2-1 few TRBV7-9 CASHENANEQFF
TRBJ1-2 - TRBV2 CASSEVGQVRYGYTF
TRBJ1-1 few TRBV9 CASSTGQGNTEAFF
TRBJ1-2 few TRBV9 CASSLSRGGYTF
TRBJ1-1 few TRBV6-1 CASRPQGANTEAFF
TRBJ1-1 - TRBV5-1 CASSWDLNTEAFF
TRBJ2-2 - TRBV29-1 CSVEGNTGELFF
TRBJ2-7 few TRBV7-2 CASSFGGGAYEQYF
TRBJ1-2 medium-sized TRBV11-2 CASSPQALYGYTF
TRBJ1-2 - TRBV5-6 CASSFQRRSYGYTF
TRBJ1-1 few TRBV7-9 CASSLALGIVNTEAFF
TRBJ2-3 - TRBV5-8 CASSLGSRHLTDTQYF
TRBJ1-1 - TRBV6-5 CASSYSPGATEAFF